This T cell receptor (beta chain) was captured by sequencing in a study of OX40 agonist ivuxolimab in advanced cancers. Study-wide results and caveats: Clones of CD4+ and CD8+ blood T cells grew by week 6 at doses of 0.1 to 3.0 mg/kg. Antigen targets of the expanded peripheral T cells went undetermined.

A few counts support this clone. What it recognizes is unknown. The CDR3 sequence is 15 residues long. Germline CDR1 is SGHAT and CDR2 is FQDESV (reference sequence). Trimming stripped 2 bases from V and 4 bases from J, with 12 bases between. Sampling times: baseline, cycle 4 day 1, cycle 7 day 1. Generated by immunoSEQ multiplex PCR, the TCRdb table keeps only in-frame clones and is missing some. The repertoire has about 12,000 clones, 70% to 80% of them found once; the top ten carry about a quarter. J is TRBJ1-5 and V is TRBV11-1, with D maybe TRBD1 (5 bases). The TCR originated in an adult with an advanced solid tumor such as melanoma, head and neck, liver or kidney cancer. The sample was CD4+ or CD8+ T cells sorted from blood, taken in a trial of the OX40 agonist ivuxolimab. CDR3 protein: CASSLTSGGNQPQHF. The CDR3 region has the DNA TGTGCCAGCAGCTTAACTTCGGGGGGAAATCAGCCCCAGCATTTT.